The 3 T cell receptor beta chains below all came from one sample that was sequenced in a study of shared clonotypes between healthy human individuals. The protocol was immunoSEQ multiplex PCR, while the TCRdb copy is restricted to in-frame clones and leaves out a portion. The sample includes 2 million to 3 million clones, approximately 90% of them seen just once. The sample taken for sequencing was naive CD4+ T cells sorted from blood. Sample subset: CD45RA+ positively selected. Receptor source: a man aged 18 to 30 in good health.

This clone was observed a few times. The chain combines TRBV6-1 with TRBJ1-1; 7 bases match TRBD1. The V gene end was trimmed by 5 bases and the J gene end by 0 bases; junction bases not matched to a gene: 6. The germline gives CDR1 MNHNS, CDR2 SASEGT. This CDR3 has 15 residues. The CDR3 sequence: CASSSYGTVNTEAFF. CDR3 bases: TGTGCCAGCAGTTCCTATGGGACAGTGAACACTGAAGCTTTCTTT.

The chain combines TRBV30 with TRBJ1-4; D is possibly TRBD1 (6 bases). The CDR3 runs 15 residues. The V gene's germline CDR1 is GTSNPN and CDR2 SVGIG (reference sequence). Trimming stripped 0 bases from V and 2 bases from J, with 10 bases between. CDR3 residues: CAWSVGQGTNEKLFF. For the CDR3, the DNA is TGTGCCTGGAGTGTAGGGCAGGGGACTAATGAAAAACTGTTTTTT. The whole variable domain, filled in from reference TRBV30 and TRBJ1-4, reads SQTIHQWPATLVQPVGSPLSLECTVEGTSNPNLYWYRQAAGRGLQLLFYSVGIGQISSEVPQNLSASRPQDRQFILSSKKLLLSDSGFYLCAWSVGQGTNEKLFFGSGTQLSVL.

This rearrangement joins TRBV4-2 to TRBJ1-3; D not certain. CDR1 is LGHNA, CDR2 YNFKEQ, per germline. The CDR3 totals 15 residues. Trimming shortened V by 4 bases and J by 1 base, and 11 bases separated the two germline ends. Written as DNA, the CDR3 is TGTGCCAGCAGCCCGTATCGTGGATCTGGAAACACCATATATTTT. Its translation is CASSPYRGSGNTIYF.